Given below is one TCR beta chain in context. The antigen remains unidentified. The sample belongs to a study of cytomegalovirus exposure and HLA in healthy donors. Both 60 Vbeta primers and 13 Jbeta primers went into the PCR. Using immunoSEQ multiplex PCR, the repertoire was profiled, and TCRdb retains in-frame clones only, with some absent. The data show approximately 170,000 clones, with approximately 88% seen just once and about 1.2% held by the top ten. Overall study results and limits: A previous analysis found most TCR beta V segments productive roughly 87% or roughly 30% of the time. Association of roughly 18,000 TCR beta sequences with HLA alleles was found at 0.05 false discovery rate in a later analysis. Certain indistinguishable V segments, among them TRBV6-2 and TRBV6-3, were excluded.

This CDR3 spans 13 amino acids. Trimming stripped 5 bases from V and 4 bases from J, with 12 bases between. Germline CDR1 reads SGHAT; CDR2 reads FQNNGV. V usage is TRBV11-2 and J usage is TRBJ2-7, with a tentative D call TRBD1 (5 bases). Sequencing was done on a sample of PBMCs. This TCR derives from a boy between 2 and 10 years old in good health and CMV-seronegative. As DNA, the CDR3 is TGTGCCAGCAGCCCCCTGGACAAATACGAGCAGTACTTC. It is translated as CASSPLDKYEQYF.